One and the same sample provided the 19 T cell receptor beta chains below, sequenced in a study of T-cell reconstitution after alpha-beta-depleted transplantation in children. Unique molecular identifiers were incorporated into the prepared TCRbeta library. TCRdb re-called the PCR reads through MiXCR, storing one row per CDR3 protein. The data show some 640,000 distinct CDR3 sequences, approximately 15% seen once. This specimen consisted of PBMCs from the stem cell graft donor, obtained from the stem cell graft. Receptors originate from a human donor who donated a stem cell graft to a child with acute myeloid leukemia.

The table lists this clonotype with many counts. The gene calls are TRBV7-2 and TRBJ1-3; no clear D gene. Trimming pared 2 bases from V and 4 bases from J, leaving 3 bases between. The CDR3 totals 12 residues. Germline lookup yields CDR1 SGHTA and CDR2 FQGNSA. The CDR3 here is CASSLSGNTIYF. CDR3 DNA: TGTGCCAGCAGCTTATCGGGAAACACCATATATTTT.

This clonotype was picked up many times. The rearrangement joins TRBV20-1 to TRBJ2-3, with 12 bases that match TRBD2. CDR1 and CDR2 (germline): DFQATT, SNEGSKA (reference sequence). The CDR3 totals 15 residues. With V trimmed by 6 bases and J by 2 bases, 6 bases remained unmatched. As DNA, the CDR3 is TGCAGTGCAATGGGACTAGCGGGTAACACAGATACGCAGTATTTT. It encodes CSAMGLAGNTDTQYF.

The CDR3 DNA reads as TGTGCCAGCAGCCCGCGAGGAGCGCCTAGCACAGATACGCAGTATTTT. Encoded protein: CASSPRGAPSTDTQYF. The chain links TRBV11-2 to TRBJ2-3; D is ambiguous. CDR3 length: 16 residues. Germline V lookup: CDR1 SGHAT, CDR2 FQNNGV. Trimming removed 5 bases at V and 0 bases at J, with 15 bases between.

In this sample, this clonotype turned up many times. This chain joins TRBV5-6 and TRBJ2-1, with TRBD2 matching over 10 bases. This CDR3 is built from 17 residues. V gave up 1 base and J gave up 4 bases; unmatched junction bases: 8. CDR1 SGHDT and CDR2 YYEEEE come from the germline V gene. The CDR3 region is CASSLRAAGGIYNEQFF. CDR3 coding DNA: TGTGCCAGCAGCTTGCGGGCAGCGGGGGGGATATACAATGAGCAGTTCTTC.

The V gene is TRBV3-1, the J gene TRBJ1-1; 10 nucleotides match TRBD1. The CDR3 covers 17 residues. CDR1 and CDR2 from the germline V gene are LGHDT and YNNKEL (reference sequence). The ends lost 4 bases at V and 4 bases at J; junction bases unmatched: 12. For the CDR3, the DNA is TGTGCCAGCAGCCGTGGTGGACAGGGGGTCGGAGGCACTGAAGCTTTCTTT. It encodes CASSRGGQGVGGTEAFF.

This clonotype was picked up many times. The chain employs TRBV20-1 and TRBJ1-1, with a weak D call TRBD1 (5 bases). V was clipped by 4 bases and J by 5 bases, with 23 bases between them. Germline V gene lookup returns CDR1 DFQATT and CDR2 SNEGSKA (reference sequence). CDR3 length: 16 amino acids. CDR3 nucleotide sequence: TGCAGTGCTAAAAGTCGGGGGGGATACGGGTGGACTGAAGCTTTCTTT. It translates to CSAKSRGGYGWTEAFF.

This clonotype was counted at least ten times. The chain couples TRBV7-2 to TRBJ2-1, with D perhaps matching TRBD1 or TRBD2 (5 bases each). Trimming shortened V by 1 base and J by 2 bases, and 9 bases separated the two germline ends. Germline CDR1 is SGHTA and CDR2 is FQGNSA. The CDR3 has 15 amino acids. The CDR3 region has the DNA TGTGCCAGCAGCTTAGGAGGGGTCACCTACAATGAGCAGTTCTTC. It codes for CASSLGGVTYNEQFF. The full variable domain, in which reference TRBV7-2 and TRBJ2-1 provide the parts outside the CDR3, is GAGVSQSPSNKVTEKGKDVELRCDPISGHTALYWYRQSLGQGLEFLIYFQGNSAPDKSGLPSDRFSAERTGGSVSTLTIQRTQQEDSAVYLCASSLGGVTYNEQFFGPGTRLTVL.

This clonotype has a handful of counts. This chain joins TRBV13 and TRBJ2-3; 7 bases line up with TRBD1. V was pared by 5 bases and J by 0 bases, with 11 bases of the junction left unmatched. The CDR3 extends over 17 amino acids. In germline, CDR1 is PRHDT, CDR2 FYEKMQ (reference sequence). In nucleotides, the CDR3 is TGTGCCAGCAGCACAGGGAGAAGGGGGCCTAGCACAGATACGCAGTATTTT. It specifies CASSTGRRGPSTDTQYF.

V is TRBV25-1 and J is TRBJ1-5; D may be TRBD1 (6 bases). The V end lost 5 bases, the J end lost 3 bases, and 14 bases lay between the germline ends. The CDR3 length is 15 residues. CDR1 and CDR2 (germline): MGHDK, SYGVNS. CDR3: CASSPPGAPNQPQHF. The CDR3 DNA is TGTGCCAGCAGTCCCCCGGGGGCACCCAATCAGCCCCAGCATTTT.

The CDR3: CASSSRGVGGTEAFF. The CDR3 DNA reads as TGTGCCAGCAGTTCACGCGGGGTGGGGGGCACTGAAGCTTTCTTT. The V gene is TRBV6-5, the J gene TRBJ1-1; a possible D gene is TRBD1 (5 bases). Trimming cost V 4 bases and J 4 bases, with 16 bases left between them. Germline lookup yields CDR1 MNHEY and CDR2 SVGAGI. The CDR3 totals 15 residues.

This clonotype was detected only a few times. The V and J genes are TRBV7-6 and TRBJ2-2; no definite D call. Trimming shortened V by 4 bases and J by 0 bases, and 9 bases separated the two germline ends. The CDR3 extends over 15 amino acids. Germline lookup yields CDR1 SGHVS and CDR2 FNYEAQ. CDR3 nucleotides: TGTGCCAGCAGCTCCAGCATATCGAACACCGGGGAGCTGTTTTTT. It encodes CASSSSISNTGELFF.

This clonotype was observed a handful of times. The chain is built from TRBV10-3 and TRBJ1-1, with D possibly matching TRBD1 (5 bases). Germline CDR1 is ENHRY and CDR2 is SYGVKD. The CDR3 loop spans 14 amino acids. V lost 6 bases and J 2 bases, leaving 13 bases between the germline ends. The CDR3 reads CAIRGRGDNTEAFF. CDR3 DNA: TGTGCCATCAGGGGCCGGGGCGACAACACTGAAGCTTTCTTT.

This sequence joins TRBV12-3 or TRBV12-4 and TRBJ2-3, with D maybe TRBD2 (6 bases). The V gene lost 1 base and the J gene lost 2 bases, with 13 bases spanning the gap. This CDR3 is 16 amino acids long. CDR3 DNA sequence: TGTGCCAGCAGTTTAGGGGACTCGTACTACACAGATACGCAGTATTTT. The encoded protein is CASSLGDSYYTDTQYF.

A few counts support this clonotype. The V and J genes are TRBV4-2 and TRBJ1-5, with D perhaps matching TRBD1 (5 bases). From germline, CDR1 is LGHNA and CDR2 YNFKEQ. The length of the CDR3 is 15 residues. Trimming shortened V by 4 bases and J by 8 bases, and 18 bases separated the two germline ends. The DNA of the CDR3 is TGTGCCAGCAGCCCCTCACGGGACGACTTGGAGCCCCAGCATTTT. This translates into CASSPSRDDLEPQHF.

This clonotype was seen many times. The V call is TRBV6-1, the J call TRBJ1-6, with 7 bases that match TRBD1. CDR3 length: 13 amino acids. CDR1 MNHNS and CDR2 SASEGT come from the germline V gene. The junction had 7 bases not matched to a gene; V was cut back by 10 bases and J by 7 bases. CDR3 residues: CATSGTANSPLHF. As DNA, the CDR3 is TGTGCCACCTCCGGGACAGCGAATTCACCCCTCCACTTT.

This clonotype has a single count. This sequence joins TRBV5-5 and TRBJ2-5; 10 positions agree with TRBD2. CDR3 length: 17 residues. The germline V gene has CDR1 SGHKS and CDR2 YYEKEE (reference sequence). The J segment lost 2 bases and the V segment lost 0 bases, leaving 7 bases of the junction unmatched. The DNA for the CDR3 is TGTGCCAGCAGCTTGGCCCTAGGTAGCGGGGGGCAAGAGACCCAGTACTTC. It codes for CASSLALGSGGQETQYF.

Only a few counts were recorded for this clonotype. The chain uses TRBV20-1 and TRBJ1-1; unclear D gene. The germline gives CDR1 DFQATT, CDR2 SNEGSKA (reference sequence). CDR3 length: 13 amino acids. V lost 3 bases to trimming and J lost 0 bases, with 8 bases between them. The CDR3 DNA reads TGCAGTGCTAGTAATTACATGAACACTGAAGCTTTCTTT. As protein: CSASNYMNTEAFF.

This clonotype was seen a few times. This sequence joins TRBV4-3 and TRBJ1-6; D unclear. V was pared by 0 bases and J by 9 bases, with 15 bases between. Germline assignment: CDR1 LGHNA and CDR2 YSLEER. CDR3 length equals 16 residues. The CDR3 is CASSQDPNARGSPLHF. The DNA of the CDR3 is TGCGCCAGCAGCCAAGATCCGAACGCGAGAGGTTCACCCCTCCACTTT.

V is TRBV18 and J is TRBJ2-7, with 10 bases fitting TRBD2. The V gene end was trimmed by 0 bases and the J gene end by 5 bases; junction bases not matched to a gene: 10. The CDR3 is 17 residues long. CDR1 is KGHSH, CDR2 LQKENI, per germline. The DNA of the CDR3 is TGTGCCAGCTCACCACCAGCTACTAGCGGGGTGTGGGACGAGCAGTACTTC. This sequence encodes CASSPPATSGVWDEQYF.